The 23 T cell receptor beta chains below come from one sample, sequenced in a study of blood T cell repertoires in COVID-19. Generated by immunoSEQ multiplex PCR, the TCRdb table keeps only in-frame clones and is missing some. The sample holds some 90,000 clones, 80% to 90% seen once. Sequenced: peripheral blood. Source of these receptors: a man in his forties or fifties with acute or convalescent COVID-19.

The chain is built from TRBV20-1 and TRBJ1-6, with TRBD1 identical over 8 bases. Germline V gene data show CDR1 as DFQATT and CDR2 as SNEGSKA (reference sequence). The J segment lost 9 bases and the V segment lost 3 bases, leaving 4 bases of the junction unmatched. The CDR3 extends over 13 amino acids. The CDR3 bases are TGCAGTGCTAGTGCAGGGGGCGGTTCACCCCTCCACTTT. Translation gives CSASAGGGSPLHF.

The chain combines TRBV30 with TRBJ2-7; a weak D match, TRBD1 (6 bases). Trimming left V 3 bases short and J 0 bases short, with 9 bases between. CDR3 length: 13 residues. The germline V gene has CDR1 GTSNPN and CDR2 SVGIG (reference sequence). The CDR3 bases are TGTGCCTGGAGGGACAGTTCCTCCTACGAGCAGTACTTC. It translates to CAWRDSSSYEQYF.

This clone appeared a single time. V gene TRBV5-1 combines with J gene TRBJ2-5, with TRBD2 matching over 7 bases. The ends lost 4 bases at V and 3 bases at J; junction bases unmatched: 6. The germline CDR1 and CDR2 sequences are SGHRS and YFSETQ. This CDR3 spans 14 amino acids. In DNA form, the CDR3 reads TGCGCCAGCAGCCCGCGCGGGACTAAAGAGACCCAGTACTTC. Translation gives CASSPRGTKETQYF.

The chain has TRBV27 and TRBJ2-1, with TRBD2 matching over 16 bases. V lost 5 bases and J lost 10; bases outside the gene matches: 8. Germline CDR1 and CDR2: MNHEY and SMNVEV (reference sequence). This CDR3 spans 16 amino acids. The CDR3 region is CASSTGTSGGAREQFF. DNA for the CDR3: TGTGCCAGCAGTACCGGGACTAGCGGGGGGGCCCGGGAGCAGTTCTTC.

The rearrangement uses TRBV21-1 and TRBJ2-7; the table's D call, TRBD2, has no DNA check behind it. TRBV21-1 is a listed pseudogene. The CDR3 spans 15 residues. Here the CDR3 reads CASRIGGGETYEQYV. Written as DNA, the CDR3 is TGTGCCAGCAGGATCGGGGGGGGCGAGACCTACGAGCAGTACGTC.

The J gene is TRBJ1-5, the V gene TRBV4-1, with 8 nucleotides matching TRBD1. V lost 2 bases to trimming and J lost 7 bases; unmatched junction nucleotides: 7. The CDR3 contains 15 residues. In germline, CDR1 is MGHRA, CDR2 YSYEKL. The CDR3 DNA is TGCGCCAGCAGCCAACCTACAGGGGGATGGCAGCCCCAGCATTTT. Amino acid sequence: CASSQPTGGWQPQHF.

With regard to this clone: Other DNA sequences in this specimen translate into the identical CDR3. The chain employs TRBV19 and TRBJ1-5; 9 bases fit TRBD1. The CDR3 consists of 14 residues. CDR1 and CDR2 from the germline V gene are LNHDA and SQIVND (reference sequence). V was clipped by 6 bases and J by 4 bases; unmatched bases: 4. The CDR3 loop reads CASRSGTGNQPQHF. The CDR3 DNA is TGTGCCAGTAGATCCGGGACAGGGAATCAGCCCCAGCATTTT.

As to this clone: Here the CDR3 omits its conserved ending phenylalanine or tryptophan, so a read error is the likely source. Because the CDR3's place on the DNA is in doubt, the DNA is left out and the CDR3 is given as listed by TCRdb. This chain uses TRBV2 with TRBJ2-3; the table gives TRBD2 as D, unverified against the DNA. 13 amino acids form the CDR3, both terminal residues included. In germline, CDR1 is SNHLY, CDR2 FYNNEI. This chain's CDR3 is CASSGLAGGLKLL.

CDR3 sequence reads: CASTLKGRGANYGYTF. Here the CDR3 DNA reads TGTGCCAGCACCCTTAAAGGCAGGGGAGCTAACTATGGCTACACCTTC. J is TRBJ1-2 and V is TRBV27, with a tentative D call TRBD1 (6 bases). The germline gives CDR1 MNHEY, CDR2 SMNVEV (reference sequence). The CDR3 covers 16 residues. Trimming removed 7 bases from V and 0 bases from J, with 18 bases in between.

This clone was counted a single time. The chain employs TRBV14 and TRBJ1-6; D is uncertain. The CDR3 consists of 14 residues. The germline V gene encodes CDR1 SGHDN and CDR2 FVKESK. V lost 3 bases to trimming and J lost 3 bases, with 6 bases between them. CDR3 protein: CASSQGHYNSPLHF. CDR3 in DNA: TGTGCCAGCAGCCAGGGCCACTATAATTCACCCCTCCACTTT.

The chain is built from TRBV7-3 and TRBJ2-7; TRBD2 aligns across 9 bases. Trimming took 6 bases from V and 1 from J; bases not matched to a gene: 7. In germline, CDR1 is SGHTA, CDR2 FQGTGA. The CDR3 length is 15 residues. In DNA form, the CDR3 reads TGTGCCAGCAGACTGAGCGGGGGGCTGTCCTACGAGCAGTACGTC. Its protein is CASRLSGGLSYEQYV.

The CDR3: CASSIAKGLAGGLNEQFF. The CDR3 DNA reads TGTGCCAGTAGTATAGCTAAAGGACTAGCGGGGGGGCTTAATGAGCAGTTCTTC. V gene TRBV19 combines with J gene TRBJ2-1; 15 bases align to TRBD2. The germline CDR1 and CDR2 sequences are LNHDA and SQIVND (reference sequence). Losses at the gene ends were 1 base for V and 7 bases for J; bases not matched to a gene: 8. The CDR3 length is 18 residues.

This clone was seen only a few times. The gene calls are TRBV7-9 and TRBJ2-7, with a tentative D call TRBD1 (5 bases). The CDR3 covers 13 residues. Germline assignment: CDR1 SEHNR and CDR2 FQNEAQ (reference sequence). Deletions cut 5 bases from V and 7 bases from J, with 15 bases between. CDR3 protein: CASSQNGAWEQYF. CDR3 bases: TGTGCCAGCAGCCAAAATGGGGCATGGGAGCAGTACTTC.

The gene calls are TRBV30 and TRBJ1-1, with TRBD1 matching over 7 bases. Germline CDR1 reads GTSNPN; CDR2 reads SVGIG (reference sequence). This CDR3 has 13 residues. J lost 0 bases, V lost 5 bases, and 3 bases had no gene match. CDR3 amino acids: CAWGGTVNTEAFF. DNA for the CDR3: TGTGCCTGGGGGGGGACAGTGAACACTGAAGCTTTCTTT.

The chain uses TRBV15 and TRBJ1-4; D gene uncertain. This CDR3 has 16 residues. Germline V gene lookup returns CDR1 LNHNV and CDR2 YYDKDF (reference sequence). V was pared by 0 bases and J by 6 bases, with 14 bases between. This chain's CDR3 is CATSRDRTLRDEKLFF. CDR3 nucleotide sequence: TGTGCCACCAGCAGAGATAGGACTCTCCGAGATGAAAAACTGTTTTTT.

The V gene is TRBV9, the J gene TRBJ2-3; the D gene could be TRBD1 or TRBD2 (9 bases each). Germline V CDR1 and CDR2: SGDLS, YYNGEE. CDR3 length: 18 amino acids. In DNA, the CDR3 is TGTGCGGCACAGGGGGCGCGGGGGGGCCAAATTAGCACAGATACGCAGTATTTT. Protein: CAAQGARGGQISTDTQYF.

The J gene is TRBJ2-1, the V gene TRBV12-5; tentatively, D is TRBD2 (6 bases). Trimming removed 6 bases at V and 6 bases at J, with 12 bases between. Looked up from germline, CDR1 is LGHNT and CDR2 is FRNRAP. This CDR3 is 13 amino acids long. The CDR3 nucleotides read TGTGCTAGTGGAGACGGGAGAGTCAATGAGCAGTTCTTC. This translates into CASGDGRVNEQFF.

Comments on this clone: Other DNA variants within this sample encode the same CDR3. The rearrangement links TRBV5-1 to TRBJ1-1; D is undetermined. The CDR3 has 14 residues. Trimming pared 2 bases from V and 2 bases from J, leaving 10 bases between. Germline-derived CDR1 and CDR2 are SGHRS and YFSETQ. The CDR3 DNA reads as TGCGCCAGCAGCTTATCGGGAGCTAACACTGAAGCTTTCTTT. Its translation is CASSLSGANTEAFF.

The gene calls are TRBV18 and TRBJ1-1; no reliable D call. The CDR3 covers 13 residues. Per the germline V gene, CDR1 is KGHSH and CDR2 is LQKENI. Trimming took off 3 bases at V and 1 base at J, with 6 bases between the two ends. The CDR3 DNA follows: TGTGCCAGCTCACCTACATCGAACACTGAAGCTTTCTTT. This sequence encodes CASSPTSNTEAFF.

The V and J genes are TRBV29-1 and TRBJ1-2; no reliable D call. Trimming removed 8 bases from V and 0 bases from J, with 16 bases in between. The germline V gene encodes CDR1 SQVTM and CDR2 ANQGSEA. The CDR3 runs 14 residues. This CDR3 is CSIRGAPPNYGYTF. CDR3 in DNA: TGCAGCATCCGAGGAGCCCCACCTAACTATGGCTACACCTTC.

The gene calls are TRBV9 and TRBJ1-2, with a tentative D call TRBD1 (5 bases). This CDR3 contains 15 residues. V lost 4 bases and J 3 bases, leaving 16 bases between the germline ends. Per germline, CDR1 SGDLS and CDR2 YYNGEE. Written as DNA, the CDR3 is TGTGCCAGCAGCCCGACGGGGGGAGCATACTATGGCTACACCTTC. The encoded protein is CASSPTGGAYYGYTF.

Concerning this clone itself: The same CDR3 also results from other DNA sequences found in this sample. V usage is TRBV6-1 and J usage is TRBJ2-3; TRBD2 might be the D (5 bases). This CDR3 is built from 16 residues. Per germline, CDR1 MNHNS and CDR2 SASEGT. V gave up 2 bases and J gave up 1 base, with 13 bases separating them. CDR3 sequence: CASSERVGRGTDTQYF. Here the CDR3 DNA reads TGTGCCAGCAGTGAAAGGGTCGGGCGGGGCACAGATACGCAGTATTTT.

This clone was counted ten times or more. The chain combines TRBV5-6 with TRBJ2-1; 9 positions agree with TRBD2. This CDR3 has 16 amino acids. CDR1 and CDR2 (germline): SGHDT, YYEEEE. V lost 4 bases to trimming and J lost 9 bases; unmatched junction nucleotides: 14. The CDR3 protein is CASSHQRGAANSEQFF. The DNA of the CDR3 is TGTGCCAGCAGCCATCAGCGGGGGGCCGCCAACAGTGAGCAGTTCTTC.